Listed below are T cell receptor beta chains from one sample, sequenced in a study of spatial heterogeneity in lung cancer. TCRdb recomputed calls from the 5' RACE reads with MiXCR, one row per CDR3 protein. The sample lists over a thousand distinct CDR3 sequences; around 5.9% were seen once. This material consisted of lung tumor tissue, taken at surgery. Source of these receptors: a female donor with early-stage non-small cell lung cancer. Both conserved end residues are part of each CDR3. A D gene is named only where the DNA matches it firmly. Size tells how often a clone was seen (once, few, many) or the class of an expanded clone, and some rows leave it out.

>TRBJ2-7|medium-sized|13|TRBD1|TRBV5-1
CASRQGSSYEQYF
TGCGCCAGTAGACAGGGCTCATCCTACGAGCAGTACTTC
>TRBJ2-7|medium-sized|13|.|TRBV28
CASSLRGLYEQYF
TGTGCCAGCAGTTTAAGGGGGTTGTACGAGCAGTACTTC
>TRBJ1-2|medium-sized|17|TRBD1|TRBV7-2
CASSQGQGESVVYGYTF
TGTGCCAGCAGTCAAGGGCAGGGGGAATCTGTGGTCTATGGCTACACCTTC
>TRBJ2-1|medium-sized|14|.|TRBV24-1
CATSERGPYNEQFF
TGTGCCACCAGTGAGCGGGGACCCTACAATGAGCAGTTCTTC
>TRBJ2-1|many|16|TRBD2|TRBV12-3/TRBV12-4
CASTPRTSGSSSEQFF
TGTGCCAGCACCCCTCGGACTAGCGGGAGTTCGAGTGAGCAGTTCTTC
>TRBJ2-3|medium-sized|12|.|TRBV7-9
CASLEGTDTQYF
TGTGCCAGCCTCGAGGGTACAGATACGCAGTATTTT
>TRBJ1-2|medium-sized|14|TRBD1|TRBV6-5
CASSYTQGDYGYTF
TGTGCCAGCAGTTATACGCAGGGGGACTATGGCTACACCTTC
>TRBJ2-1|medium-sized|15|.|TRBV7-9
CASSPRRSSYNEQFF
TGTGCCAGCAGCCCCCGGCGGAGCTCCTACAATGAGCAGTTCTTC
>TRBJ2-5|medium-sized|11|.|TRBV6-5
CASSYLQTQYF
TGTGCCAGCAGTTACTTACAGACCCAGTACTTC
>TRBJ1-2|medium-sized|13|TRBD1|TRBV20-1
CSARSQGAGGYTF
TGCAGTGCTAGGTCACAGGGGGCAGGTGGCTACACCTTC
>TRBJ2-2|medium-sized|15|TRBD1|TRBV9
CASKPGQGGFGELFF
TGTGCCAGCAAGCCGGGACAGGGGGGATTCGGGGAGCTGTTTTTT
>TRBJ2-1|medium-sized|16|.|TRBV28
CASSPLWLAENNEQFF
TGTGCCAGCAGTCCCCTTTGGTTAGCGGAGAACAATGAGCAGTTCTTC
>TRBJ1-1|medium-sized|13|.|TRBV29-1
CSVSTGANTEAFF
TGCAGCGTCTCGACAGGAGCCAACACTGAAGCTTTCTTT
>TRBJ2-5|medium-sized|10|.|TRBV10-3
CAIGEETQYF
TGTGCCATCGGAGAAGAGACCCAGTACTTC
>TRBJ1-3|.|15|.|TRBV5-5
CASSLRSDSGNTIYF
TGTGCCAGCAGCTTGAGGTCGGACTCTGGAAACACCATATATTTT
>TRBJ2-1|medium-sized|12|.|TRBV12-3/TRBV12-4
CASNLGNNEQFF
TGTGCCAGCAACCTAGGTAACAATGAGCAGTTCTTC
>TRBJ1-4|medium-sized|19|.|TRBV12-3/TRBV12-4
CASSPASRYTGQINEKLFF
TGTGCCAGCAGCCCTGCCAGCAGGTACACAGGGCAGATTAATGAAAAACTGTTTTTT
>TRBJ1-2|medium-sized|17|TRBD1|TRBV14
CASSQAGTGPRDYGYTF
TGTGCCAGCAGCCAAGCCGGGACAGGGCCCCGGGACTATGGCTACACCTTC
>TRBJ2-1|medium-sized|16|TRBD1|TRBV3-1
CASSHRTGGHYNEQFF
TGTGCCAGCAGCCATAGGACAGGGGGACACTACAATGAGCAGTTCTTC
>TRBJ2-7|medium-sized|15|.|TRBV28
CASRQLRVKNDEQYF
TGTGCCAGCAGACAACTCCGGGTAAAAAACGACGAGCAGTACTTC
>TRBJ1-5|medium-sized|15|.|TRBV28
CASMEPQGVNQPQHF
TGTGCCAGCATGGAACCTCAGGGCGTCAATCAGCCCCAGCATTTT
>TRBJ2-7|large|11|.|TRBV12-3/TRBV12-4
CASSFGGEQYF
TGTGCCAGCAGTTTTGGAGGGGAGCAGTACTTC
>TRBJ2-7|medium-sized|15|TRBD1|TRBV13
CASRPLGQGRYEQYF
TGTGCCAGCAGGCCGTTAGGACAGGGACGCTACGAGCAGTACTTC
>TRBJ2-7|medium-sized|14|.|TRBV11-3
CASSLDTGLGEQYF
TGTGCCAGCAGCTTAGATACGGGGCTGGGCGAGCAGTACTTC
>TRBJ2-1|large|11|TRBD1|TRBV12-3/TRBV12-4
CASSTGAEQFF
TGTGCCAGCAGTACAGGGGCGGAGCAGTTCTTC
>TRBJ2-4|many|22|TRBD2|TRBV7-9
CASSQDYGQGLAGGPGKNIQYF
TGTGCCAGCAGCCAAGATTACGGACAGGGACTAGCGGGAGGGCCGGGAAAAAACATTCAGTACTTC
>TRBJ1-2|few|14|.|TRBV12-3/TRBV12-4
CASIATQELYGYTF
TGTGCCAGCATCGCTACGCAGGAGCTATATGGCTACACCTTC
>TRBJ2-3|medium-sized|14|.|TRBV5-6
CASSLPASTDTQYF
TGTGCCAGCAGCTTGCCAGCTAGCACAGATACGCAGTATTTT
>TRBJ1-5|medium-sized|15|TRBD1|TRBV6-5
CASRDRAYSNQPQHF
TGTGCCAGCAGGGACAGGGCCTATAGCAATCAGCCCCAGCATTTT
>TRBJ1-2|medium-sized|14|.|TRBV7-9
CASSLAGAGDGYTF
TGTGCCAGCAGCTTAGCAGGGGCAGGGGATGGCTACACCTTC
>TRBJ1-1|medium-sized|13|.|TRBV29-1
CSVDGGADTEAFF
TGCAGCGTTGACGGGGGGGCTGACACTGAAGCTTTCTTT
>TRBJ1-6|medium-sized|13|.|TRBV10-1
CASSEEGNSPLHF
TGCGCCAGCAGTGAGGAGGGGAATTCACCCCTCCACTTT
>TRBJ2-7|medium-sized|13|.|TRBV28
CASGGSPLYEQYF
TGTGCCAGCGGGGGGAGTCCCCTCTACGAGCAGTACTTC
>TRBJ2-4|.|14|.|TRBV12-3/TRBV12-4
CASTPDRAKNIQYF
TGTGCCAGCACCCCAGACAGGGCCAAAAACATTCAGTACTTC
>TRBJ1-1|many|14|.|TRBV6-6
CASRQGAFNTEAFF
TGTGCCAGCAGACAGGGAGCCTTTAACACTGAAGCTTTCTTT